This entry lists 24 T cell receptor beta chains sequenced from one sample in a study of Ad26.COV2.S vaccination and SARS-CoV-2 variants. Treatment reported: about 20 received Ad26.COV2.S at low or high dose, single or two shots; 5 received placebo; per-sample allocation not given. Sample collection was performed on day 63 after the first vaccine or placebo injection. Method: immunoSEQ multiplex PCR; TCRdb's copy keeps in-frame clones and lacks some. The table has hundreds of thousands of clones, about 90% seen once. Sequencing used peripheral blood, obtained in a trial of Ad26.COV2.S vaccine versus placebo. These receptors all stem from a person aged 18-65 years who received the Ad26.COV2.S COVID-19 vaccine or a placebo.

The CDR3 DNA follows: TGTGCCAGCAGCTTGGGAGGAGGGGGCTCCTATGGCTACACCTTC. This codes for CASSLGGGGSYGYTF. The genes are TRBV5-4 and TRBJ1-2; TRBD1 aligns across 7 bases. V was pared by 0 bases and J by 4 bases, with 6 bases of the junction left unmatched. Looked up from germline, CDR1 is SGHNT and CDR2 is YYREEE (reference sequence). The CDR3 covers 15 residues.

V gene TRBV9 combines with J gene TRBJ2-7, with 11 bases that match TRBD2. Germline-derived CDR1 and CDR2 are SGDLS and YYNGEE. V lost 2 bases to trimming and J lost 3 bases; unmatched junction nucleotides: 1. This CDR3 is 14 amino acids long. The DNA for the CDR3 is TGTGCCAGCAGCGTCACTAGCGGGAGCTACGAGCAGTACTTC. Its protein is CASSVTSGSYEQYF.

This clone appeared a single time. This chain uses TRBV12-3 or TRBV12-4 with TRBJ2-1; D is unclear. V lost 5 bases and J 8 bases, leaving 13 bases between the germline ends. This CDR3 comprises 13 residues. The CDR3 here is CASSILKAHEQFF. The CDR3, as DNA: TGTGCCAGCAGTATTCTGAAGGCCCATGAGCAGTTCTTC.

CDR3: CASSTTGRVTTFF. The DNA of the CDR3 is TGTGCCAGTAGTACGACAGGGAGGGTGACGACTTTCTTT. The chain combines TRBV19 with TRBJ1-1; 7 bases match TRBD1. V was clipped by 4 bases and J by 12 bases; unmatched bases: 11. Germline V gives CDR1 LNHDA, CDR2 SQIVND (reference sequence). There are 13 residues in the CDR3.

The gene calls are TRBV7-5 and TRBJ2-2; whether TRBD1, the table's D call, matches the DNA was not checked. TRBV7-5 counts as a pseudogene. This CDR3 spans 19 amino acids. This CDR3 reads CARSPHPQGAPLDTGELFF. Written as DNA, the CDR3 is TGTGCCAGAAGCCCGCACCCTCAGGGGGCGCCTTTGGACACCGGGGAGCTGTTTTTT.

The CDR3 DNA is TGTGCCAGCAGTGTGCGGATCGATACGCAGTATTTT. This codes for CASSVRIDTQYF. The gene calls are TRBV25-1 and TRBJ2-3; D gene ambiguous. This CDR3 has 12 residues. Germline V CDR1 and CDR2: MGHDK, SYGVNS. V lost 4 bases, J lost 6 bases, and 8 bases lay in between.

This clone was found once. The V gene is TRBV21-1, the J gene TRBJ2-7; the table calls TRBD1, which could not be checked here. TRBV21-1 is designated a pseudogene. This CDR3 is built from 14 residues. The CDR3 spells CASSPNVAACEQYF. The DNA of the CDR3 is TGTGCCAGCAGTCCAAATGTGGCTGCCTGCGAGCAGTACTTC.

The J gene is TRBJ2-3, the V gene TRBV7-2, with 7 bases matching TRBD2. Germline trimming cut 7 bases from V and 1 base from J; bases unmatched to any gene: 5. The CDR3 sequence is 14 residues long. The germline V gene encodes CDR1 SGHTA and CDR2 FQGNSA. In DNA form, the CDR3 reads TGTGCCAGCAAGCGGGAATATGGCACAGATACGCAGTATTTT. Protein sequence: CASKREYGTDTQYF.

The chain links TRBV12-3 or TRBV12-4 to TRBJ1-6; TRBD1 matches 7 bases. V lost 6 bases to trimming and J lost 13 bases; unmatched junction nucleotides: 9. The CDR3 is 13 residues long. CDR3 sequence reads: CASRRDSQGPLHF. The CDR3 DNA reads as TGTGCCAGCAGACGGGACAGCCAAGGGCCCCTCCACTTT.

The chain links TRBV9 to TRBJ2-7, with D unclear. The germline gives CDR1 SGDLS, CDR2 YYNGEE. The CDR3 runs to 16 residues. Trimming took 4 bases from V and 0 from J, leaving 17 bases between them. CDR3 region: CASSPRGNPFSYEQYF. CDR3 bases: TGTGCCAGCAGCCCCCGTGGCAACCCTTTCTCCTACGAGCAGTACTTC.

This chain joins TRBV6-5 and TRBJ1-2; TRBD1 is a possible D gene (6 bases). The germline CDR1 and CDR2 sequences are MNHEY and SVGAGI. The CDR3 extends over 15 amino acids. V gave up 2 bases and J gave up 4 bases, with 14 bases separating them. Here the CDR3 DNA reads TGTGCCAGCAGTTACGGCCAGGGGATAGCCTATGGCTACACCTTC. Translated: CASSYGQGIAYGYTF.

This clone appeared once. The sample has other DNA sequences that encode this CDR3 too. V is TRBV19 and J is TRBJ2-2; TRBD1 might be the D (5 bases). The CDR3 runs to 14 residues. The V gene's germline CDR1 is LNHDA and CDR2 SQIVND (reference sequence). Trimming removed 6 bases from V and 1 base from J, with 9 bases in between. CDR3 sequence reads: CASSPDRNTGELFF. CDR3 DNA sequence: TGTGCCAGTAGCCCTGACAGGAACACCGGGGAGCTGTTTTTT.

Note on this clone: An end of the junction does not agree with germline; a read error may underlie this. Within the sample, other DNA sequences also encode this same CDR3. The DNA of the CDR3 is TGTGCCAGCAGCCAGTCGACCACCCTTTACGAGCAGTATTTC. It specifies CASSQSTTLYEQYF. The rearrangement links TRBV3-1 (or the pseudogene TRBV3-2) to TRBJ2-7; D call uncertain. The CDR3 extends over 14 amino acids. The germline gives CDR1 LGHDT, CDR2 YNNKEL (reference sequence).

This chain connects TRBV7-6 to TRBJ2-2; TRBD1 might be the D (5 bases). This CDR3 comprises 15 residues. The V gene's germline CDR1 is SGHVS and CDR2 FNYEAQ. Trimming stripped 0 bases from V and 4 bases from J, with 9 bases between. CDR3 residues: CASSLATRATGELFF. The CDR3, as DNA: TGTGCCAGCAGCTTAGCAACCAGGGCCACCGGGGAGCTGTTTTTT.

The chain has TRBV18 and TRBJ2-7; 9 positions match TRBD1. The CDR3 runs to 18 residues. The V gene end was trimmed by 4 bases and the J gene end by 2 bases; junction bases not matched to a gene: 15. Germline assignment: CDR1 KGHSH and CDR2 LQKENI. The CDR3 DNA reads as TGTGCCAGCTCACGTCAGCCGGGTGAAGGACAGGGGACCTACGAGCAGTACTTC. This gives the protein CASSRQPGEGQGTYEQYF.

The chain joins TRBV19 to TRBJ2-5; TRBD1 aligns across 7 bases. The V gene end was trimmed by 6 bases and the J gene end by 4 bases; junction bases not matched to a gene: 5. The germline V gene encodes CDR1 LNHDA and CDR2 SQIVND (reference sequence). This CDR3 contains 13 residues. The CDR3 here is CASRDRAGETQYF. Written as DNA, the CDR3 is TGTGCCAGTAGAGACAGGGCTGGAGAGACCCAGTACTTC.

The chain links TRBV18 to TRBJ2-5; D is unclear. CDR1 KGHSH and CDR2 LQKENI come from the germline V gene. V lost 4 bases and J 4 bases, leaving 7 bases between the germline ends. The length of the CDR3 is 12 residues. The CDR3 nucleotides are TGTGCCAGCTCACGGGTGGCAGAGACCCAGTACTTC. It codes for CASSRVAETQYF.

This rearrangement joins TRBV9 to TRBJ2-5; 8 bases agree with TRBD2. The junction had 3 bases not matched to a gene; V was cut back by 0 bases and J by 2 bases. Germline V gene sequence: CDR1 SGDLS, CDR2 YYNGEE. The CDR3 is made up of 15 amino acids. CDR3 DNA: TGTGCCAGCAGCGTAGATCGGGGGGGACAAGAGACCCAGTACTTC. The encoded protein is CASSVDRGGQETQYF.

The rearrangement links TRBV5-6 to TRBJ2-7; D is possibly TRBD1 or TRBD2 (5 bases each). Germline V gives CDR1 SGHDT, CDR2 YYEEEE. The CDR3 consists of 13 residues. Trimming left V 6 bases short and J 3 bases short, with 13 bases between. The CDR3 is CASMMGEGYEQYF. CDR3 bases: TGTGCCAGCATGATGGGGGAAGGCTACGAGCAGTACTTC.

The chain has TRBV7-9 and TRBJ1-1; TRBD1 might be the D (5 bases). Germline V gene data show CDR1 as SEHNR and CDR2 as FQNEAQ (reference sequence). This CDR3 comprises 16 residues. V dropped 5 bases and J dropped 5 bases, with 21 bases sitting between them. For the CDR3, the DNA is TGTGCCAGCAGCCTCCCCCGGGGCGGGGTTGTGACTGAAGCTTTCTTT. Its translation is CASSLPRGGVVTEAFF.

This chain's CDR3 is CASSPDRSVGYTF. The CDR3 DNA follows: TGTGCCAGCAGCCCAGACAGGTCCGTTGGCTACACCTTC. The chain recombines TRBV7-8 with TRBJ1-2; perhaps TRBD1 as D (6 bases). Germline V gene sequence: CDR1 SGHVS, CDR2 FQNEAQ. The CDR3 runs 13 residues. Between the trimmed V and J ends, which lost 5 bases and 7 bases, there was a span of 14 bases. The full variable domain, its missing parts supplied by reference TRBV7-8 and TRBJ1-2, is GAGVSQSPRYKVAKRGQDVALRCDPISGHVSLFWYQQALGQGPEFLTYFQNEAQLDKSGLPSDRFFAERPEGSVSTLKIQRTQQEDSAVYLCASSPDRSVGYTFGSGTRLTVV.

The chain recombines TRBV6-5 with TRBJ1-2; a possible D gene is TRBD1 (6 bases). V dropped 6 bases and J dropped 2 bases, with 16 bases sitting between them. This CDR3 has 15 amino acids. From germline, CDR1 is MNHEY and CDR2 SVGAGI. The CDR3 loop reads CASRTIPGGNYGYTF. In DNA form, the CDR3 reads TGTGCCAGCAGGACTATTCCTGGGGGCAACTATGGCTACACCTTC.

V and J are TRBV7-8 and TRBJ2-5; 9 positions agree with TRBD2. Germline CDR1 SGHVS, CDR2 FQNEAQ. After removal of 4 bases from V and 4 bases from J, the junction contained 7 bases not matched to a gene. This CDR3 contains 15 residues. CDR3 nucleotide sequence: TGTGCCAGCAGCTCGGCGGGCGGGGGGGCAGAGACCCAGTACTTC. Encoded protein: CASSSAGGGAETQYF.

The V call is TRBV5-5, the J call TRBJ2-3, with unresolved D. Trimming stripped 1 base from V and 0 bases from J, with 6 bases between. Looked up from germline, CDR1 is SGHKS and CDR2 is YYEKEE (reference sequence). This CDR3 has 14 amino acids. The CDR3: CASSLWISTDTQYF. The DNA of the CDR3 is TGTGCCAGCAGCTTGTGGATTAGCACAGATACGCAGTATTTT.